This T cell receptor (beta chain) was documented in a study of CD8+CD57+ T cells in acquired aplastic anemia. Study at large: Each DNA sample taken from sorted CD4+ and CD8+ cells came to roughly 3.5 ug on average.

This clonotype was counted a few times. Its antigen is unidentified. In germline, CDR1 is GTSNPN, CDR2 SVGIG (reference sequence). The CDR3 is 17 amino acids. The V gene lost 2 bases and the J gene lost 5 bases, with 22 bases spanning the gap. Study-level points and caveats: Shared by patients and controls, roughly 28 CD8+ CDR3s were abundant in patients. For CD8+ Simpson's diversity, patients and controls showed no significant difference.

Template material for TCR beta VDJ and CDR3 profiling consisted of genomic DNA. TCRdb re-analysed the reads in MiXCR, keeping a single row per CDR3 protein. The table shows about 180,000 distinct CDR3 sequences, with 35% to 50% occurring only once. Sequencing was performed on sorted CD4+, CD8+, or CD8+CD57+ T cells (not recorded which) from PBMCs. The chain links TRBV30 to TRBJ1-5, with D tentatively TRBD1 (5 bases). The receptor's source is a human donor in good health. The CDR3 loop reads CAWSPQLIGGLDQPQHF. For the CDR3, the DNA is TGTGCCTGGAGTCCCCAACTCATCGGGGGTTTGGATCAGCCCCAGCATTTT.